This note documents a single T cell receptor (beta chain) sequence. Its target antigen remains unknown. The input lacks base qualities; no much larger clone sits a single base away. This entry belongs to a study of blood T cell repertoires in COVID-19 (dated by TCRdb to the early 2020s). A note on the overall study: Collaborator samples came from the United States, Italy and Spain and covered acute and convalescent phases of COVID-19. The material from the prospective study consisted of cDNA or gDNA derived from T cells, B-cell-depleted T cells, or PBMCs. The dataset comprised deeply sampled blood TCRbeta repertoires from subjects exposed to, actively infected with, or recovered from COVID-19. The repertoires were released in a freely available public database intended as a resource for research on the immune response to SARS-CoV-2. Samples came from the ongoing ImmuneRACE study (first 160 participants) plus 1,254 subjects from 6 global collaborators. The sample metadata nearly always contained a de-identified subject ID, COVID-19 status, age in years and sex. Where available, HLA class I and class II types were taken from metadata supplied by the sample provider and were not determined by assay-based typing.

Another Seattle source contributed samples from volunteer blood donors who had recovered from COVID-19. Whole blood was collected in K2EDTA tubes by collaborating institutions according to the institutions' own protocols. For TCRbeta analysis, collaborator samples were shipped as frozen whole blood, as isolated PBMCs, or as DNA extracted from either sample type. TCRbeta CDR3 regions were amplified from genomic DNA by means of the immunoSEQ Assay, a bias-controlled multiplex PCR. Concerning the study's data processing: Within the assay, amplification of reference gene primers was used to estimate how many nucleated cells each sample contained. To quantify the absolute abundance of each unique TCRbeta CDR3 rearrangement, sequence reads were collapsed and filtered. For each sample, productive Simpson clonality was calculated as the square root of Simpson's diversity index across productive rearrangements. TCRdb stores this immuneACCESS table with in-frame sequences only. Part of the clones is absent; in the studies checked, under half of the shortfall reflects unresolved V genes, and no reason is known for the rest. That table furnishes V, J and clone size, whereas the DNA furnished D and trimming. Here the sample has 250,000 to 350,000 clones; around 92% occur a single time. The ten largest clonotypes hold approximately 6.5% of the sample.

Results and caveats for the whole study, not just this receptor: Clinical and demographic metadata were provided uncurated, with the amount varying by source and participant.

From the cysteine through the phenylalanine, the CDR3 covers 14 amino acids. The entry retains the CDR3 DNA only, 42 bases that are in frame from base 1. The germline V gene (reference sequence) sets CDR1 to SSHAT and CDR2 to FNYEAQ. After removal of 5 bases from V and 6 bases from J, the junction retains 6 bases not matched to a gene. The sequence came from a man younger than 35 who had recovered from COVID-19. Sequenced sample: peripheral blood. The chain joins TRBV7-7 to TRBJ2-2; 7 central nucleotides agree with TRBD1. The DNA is TGTGCCAGCAGCGTAACAGGGGCCTCCGGGGAGCTGTTTTTT. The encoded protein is CASSVTGASGELFF.